This T cell receptor beta chain was captured by sequencing in a study of shared clonotypes between healthy human individuals. Assay: immunoSEQ multiplex PCR; the TCRdb copy retains only in-frame clones and omits some. This table has fewer than 550,000 clones, 60% to 80% appearing once. Per germline, CDR1 ENHRY and CDR2 SYGVKD. V was pared by 0 bases and J by 2 bases, with 10 bases between. There are 15 residues in the CDR3. V gene TRBV10-3 combines with J gene TRBJ1-1; no definite D call. The origin of this receptor is a woman aged 40-49 years in good health. Some clones in this sample may be carry-over from other donors' samples. Sequencing was performed on PBMCs. The CDR3 loop reads CAISESERGNTEAFF. The CDR3 bases are TGTGCCATCAGTGAGTCGGAGCGGGGAAACACTGAAGCTTTCTTT.